The 2 T cell receptor beta chains below were found in one sample sequenced in a study of blood T cell repertoires in COVID-19. Measured with immunoSEQ multiplex PCR; TCRdb has only the in-frame clones, and not every one. The profile shows roughly 43,000 clones, approximately 84% of them singletons. The material sequenced was peripheral blood. These receptors were collected from a woman in her 70s in a cohort sampled during active COVID-19.

The rearrangement links TRBV7-8 to TRBJ2-3; D unresolved. The germline CDR1 and CDR2 sequences are SGHVS and FQNEAQ. The CDR3 totals 14 residues. Deletions cut 3 bases from V and 2 bases from J, with 9 bases between. The DNA of the CDR3 is TGTGCCAGCAGCTTCTCCCAGATCACAGATACGCAGTATTTT. Its translation: CASSFSQITDTQYF.

The chain links TRBV6-2 or TRBV6-3 to TRBJ2-7, with TRBD2 identical over 15 bases. Losses at the gene ends were 6 bases for V and 3 bases for J; bases not matched to a gene: 12. The V gene's germline CDR1 is MNHEY and CDR2 SVGEGT. The CDR3 sequence is 18 residues long. The CDR3 DNA is TGTGCCAGCAGCCACAGGGGACTAGCGGGAGGCCCCGGCTACGAGCAGTACTTC. Protein: CASSHRGLAGGPGYEQYF.